This T cell receptor beta chain was sequenced during a study of blood T cell repertoires in COVID-19. The CDR3 is made up of 16 amino acids. With 2 bases removed from V and 1 base from J, the gap between germline ends came to 12 bases. Germline loops: CDR1 WSHSY, CDR2 SAAADI. In its sample, this clone ranks as medium-sized. In the study's own analysis: The assay estimated nucleated cells by amplifying reference gene primers. Assay: immunoSEQ multiplex PCR; the TCRdb copy retains only in-frame clones and omits some. That table gives V, J and clone size, and the DNA gave D and trimming. The table has approximately 220,000 clones, about 80% seen once.

The sequencing sample was made of peripheral blood. The TCR was taken from a woman between 40 and 50 years old with active or convalescent COVID-19. The rearrangement links TRBV10-2 to TRBJ1-5; D not certain. CDR3 loop: CASSELGPASNQPQHF. In DNA form, the CDR3 reads TGCGCCAGCAGTGAGCTAGGCCCGGCAAGCAATCAGCCCCAGCATTTT.